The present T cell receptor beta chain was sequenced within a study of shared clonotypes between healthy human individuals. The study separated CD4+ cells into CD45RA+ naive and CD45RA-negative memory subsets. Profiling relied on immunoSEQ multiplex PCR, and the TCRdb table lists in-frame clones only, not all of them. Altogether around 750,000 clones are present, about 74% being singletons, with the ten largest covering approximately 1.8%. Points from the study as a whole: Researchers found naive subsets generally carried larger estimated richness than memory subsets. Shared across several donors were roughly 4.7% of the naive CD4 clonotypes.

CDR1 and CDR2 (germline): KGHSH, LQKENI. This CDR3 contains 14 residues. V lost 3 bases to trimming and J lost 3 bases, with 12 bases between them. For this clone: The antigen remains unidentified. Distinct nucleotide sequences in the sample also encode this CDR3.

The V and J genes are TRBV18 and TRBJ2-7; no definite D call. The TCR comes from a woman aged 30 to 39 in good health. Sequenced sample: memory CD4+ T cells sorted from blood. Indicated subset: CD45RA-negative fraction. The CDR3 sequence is CASSPRQEFYEQYF. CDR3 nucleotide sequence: TGTGCCAGCTCACCCAGGCAGGAGTTCTACGAGCAGTACTTC.